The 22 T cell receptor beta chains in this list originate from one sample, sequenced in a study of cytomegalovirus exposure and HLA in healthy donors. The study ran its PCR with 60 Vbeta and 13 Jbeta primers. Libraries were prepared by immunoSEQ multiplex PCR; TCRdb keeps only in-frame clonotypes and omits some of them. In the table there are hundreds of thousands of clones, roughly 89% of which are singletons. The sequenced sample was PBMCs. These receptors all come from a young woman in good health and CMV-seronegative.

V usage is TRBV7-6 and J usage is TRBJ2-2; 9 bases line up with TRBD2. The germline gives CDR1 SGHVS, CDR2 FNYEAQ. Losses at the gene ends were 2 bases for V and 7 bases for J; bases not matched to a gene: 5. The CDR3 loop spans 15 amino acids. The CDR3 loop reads CASSLRAGGGGELFF. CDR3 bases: TGTGCCAGCAGCTTACGAGCGGGAGGAGGCGGGGAGCTGTTTTTT.

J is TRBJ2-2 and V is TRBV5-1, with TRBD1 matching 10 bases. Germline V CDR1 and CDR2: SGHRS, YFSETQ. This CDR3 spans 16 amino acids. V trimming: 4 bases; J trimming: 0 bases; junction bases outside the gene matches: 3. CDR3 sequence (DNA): TGCGCCAGCAGCCCGACAGGGGGCGCGAACACCGGGGAGCTGTTTTTT. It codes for CASSPTGGANTGELFF.

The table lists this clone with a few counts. DNA for the CDR3: TGTGCCAGCAGCTTTTCGACTGTCTCTTACAATGAGCAGTTCTTC. This encodes CASSFSTVSYNEQFF. The V and J genes are TRBV7-3 and TRBJ2-1; no clear D gene. V shed 3 bases and J shed 4 bases, with 13 bases lying between them. This CDR3 has 15 residues. CDR1 is SGHTA, CDR2 FQGTGA, per germline. Full variable domain (remainder filled in from reference TRBV7-3 and TRBJ2-1): GAGVSQTPSNKVTEKGKYVELRCDPISGHTALYWYRQSLGQGPEFLIYFQGTGAADDSGLPNDRFFAVRPEGSVSTLKIQRTERGDSAVYLCASSFSTVSYNEQFFGPGTRLTVL.

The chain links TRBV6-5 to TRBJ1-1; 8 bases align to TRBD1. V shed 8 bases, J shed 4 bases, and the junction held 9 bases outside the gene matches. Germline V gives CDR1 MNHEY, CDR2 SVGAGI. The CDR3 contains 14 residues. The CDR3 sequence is CASGLFGQGTEAFF. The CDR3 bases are TGTGCCAGCGGCTTATTTGGACAGGGCACTGAAGCTTTCTTT.

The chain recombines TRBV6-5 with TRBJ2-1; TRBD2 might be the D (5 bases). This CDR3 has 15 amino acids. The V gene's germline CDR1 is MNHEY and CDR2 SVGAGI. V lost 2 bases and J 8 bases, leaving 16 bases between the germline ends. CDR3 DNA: TGTGCCAGCAGTTACGAAGTAGCGCCGCGACATGAGCAGTTCTTC. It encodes CASSYEVAPRHEQFF.

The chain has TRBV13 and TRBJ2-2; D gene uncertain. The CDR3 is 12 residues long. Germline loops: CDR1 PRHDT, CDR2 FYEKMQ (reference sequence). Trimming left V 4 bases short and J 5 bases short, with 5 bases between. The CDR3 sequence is CASSWSTGELFF. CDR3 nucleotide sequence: TGTGCCAGCAGCTGGAGTACCGGGGAGCTGTTTTTT. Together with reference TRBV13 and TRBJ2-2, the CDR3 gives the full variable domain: AAGVIQSPRHLIKEKRETATLKCYPIPRHDTVYWYQQGPGQDPQFLISFYEKMQSDKGSIPDRFSAQQFSDYHSELNMSSLELGDSALYFCASSWSTGELFFGEGSRLTVL.

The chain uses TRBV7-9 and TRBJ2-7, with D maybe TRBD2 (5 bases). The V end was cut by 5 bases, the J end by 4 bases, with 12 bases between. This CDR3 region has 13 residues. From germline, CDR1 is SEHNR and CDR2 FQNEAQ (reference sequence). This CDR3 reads CASSRSSGYEQYF. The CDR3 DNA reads TGTGCCAGCAGCCGATCTTCGGGGTACGAGCAGTACTTC. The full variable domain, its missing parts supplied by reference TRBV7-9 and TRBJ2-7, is DTGVSQNPRHKITKRGQNVTFRCDPISEHNRLYWYRQTLGQGPEFLTYFQNEAQLEKSRLLSDRFSAERPKGSFSTLEIQRTEQGDSAMYLCASSRSSGYEQYFGPGTRLTVT.

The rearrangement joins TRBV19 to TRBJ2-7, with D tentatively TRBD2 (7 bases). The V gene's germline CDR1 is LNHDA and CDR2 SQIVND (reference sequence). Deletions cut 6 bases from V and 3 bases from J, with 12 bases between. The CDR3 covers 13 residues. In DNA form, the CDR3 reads TGTGCCAGTAGCTTCGGGGGGCTCTACGAGCAGTACTTC. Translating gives CASSFGGLYEQYF. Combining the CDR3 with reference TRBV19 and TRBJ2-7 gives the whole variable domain DGGITQSPKYLFRKEGQNVTLSCEQNLNHDAMYWYRQDPGQGLRLIYYSQIVNDFQKGDIAEGYSVSREKKESFPLTVTSAQKNPTAFYLCASSFGGLYEQYFGPGTRLTVT.

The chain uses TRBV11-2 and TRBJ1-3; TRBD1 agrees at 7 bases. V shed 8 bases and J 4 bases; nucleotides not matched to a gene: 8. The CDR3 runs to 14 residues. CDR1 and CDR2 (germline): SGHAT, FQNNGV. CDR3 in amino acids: CASGGGAYGNTIYF. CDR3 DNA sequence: TGTGCCAGCGGAGGGGGCGCTTACGGAAACACCATATATTTT.

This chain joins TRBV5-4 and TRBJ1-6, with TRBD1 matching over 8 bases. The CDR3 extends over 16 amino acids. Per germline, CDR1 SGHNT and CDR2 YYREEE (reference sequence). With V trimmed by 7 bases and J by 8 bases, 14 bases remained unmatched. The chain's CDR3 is CASHFGGRDRYSPLHF. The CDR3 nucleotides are TGTGCCAGCCACTTTGGGGGGAGGGACAGGTATTCACCCCTCCACTTT.

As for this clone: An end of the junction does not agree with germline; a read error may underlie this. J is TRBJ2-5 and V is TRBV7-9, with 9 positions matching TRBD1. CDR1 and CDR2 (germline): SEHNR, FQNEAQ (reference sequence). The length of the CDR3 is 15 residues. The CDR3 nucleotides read TGTTCCAGCAGCTGGGAGACAGGGGGAATGGAGACCCAGTACTTC. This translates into CSSSWETGGMETQYF.

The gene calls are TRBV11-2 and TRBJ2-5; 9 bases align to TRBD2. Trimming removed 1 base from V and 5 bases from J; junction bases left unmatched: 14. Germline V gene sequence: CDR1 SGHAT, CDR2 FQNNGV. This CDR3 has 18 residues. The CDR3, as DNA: TGTGCCAGCAGCTTAGTCTTAGGCGGCGGGGGGGCGGGTGAGACCCAGTACTTC. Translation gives CASSLVLGGGGAGETQYF.

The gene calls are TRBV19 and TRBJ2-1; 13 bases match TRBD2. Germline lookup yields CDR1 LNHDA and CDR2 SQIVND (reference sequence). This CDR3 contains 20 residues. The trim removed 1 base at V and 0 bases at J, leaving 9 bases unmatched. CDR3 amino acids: CASSIGGGLAGVSSYNEQFF. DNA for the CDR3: TGTGCCAGTAGTATAGGGGGTGGACTAGCGGGGGTTAGCTCCTACAATGAGCAGTTCTTC.

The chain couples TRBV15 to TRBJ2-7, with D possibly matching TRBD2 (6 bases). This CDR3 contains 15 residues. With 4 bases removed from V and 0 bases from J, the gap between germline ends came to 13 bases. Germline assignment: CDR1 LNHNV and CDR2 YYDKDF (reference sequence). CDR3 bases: TGTGCCACCAGCAAACGCGGGGCCGGCTCCTACGAGCAGTACTTC. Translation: CATSKRGAGSYEQYF.

The CDR3 protein is CASSLGLAGGRSYNEQFF. The DNA of the CDR3 is TGTGCCAGCAGCTTGGGATTAGCGGGGGGACGCTCCTACAATGAGCAGTTCTTC. This chain links TRBV5-4 with TRBJ2-1; 10 bases match TRBD2. Trimming cost V 0 bases and J 0 bases; bases outside gene matches: 6. Germline loops: CDR1 SGHNT, CDR2 YYREEE (reference sequence). The CDR3 runs 18 residues.

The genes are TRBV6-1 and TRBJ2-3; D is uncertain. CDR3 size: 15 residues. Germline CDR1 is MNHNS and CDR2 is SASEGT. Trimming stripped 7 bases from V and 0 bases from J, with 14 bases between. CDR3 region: CASTPLRSSTDTQYF. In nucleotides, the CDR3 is TGTGCCAGCACCCCGTTGAGATCTAGCACAGATACGCAGTATTTT.

CDR3 DNA sequence: TGCAGTGCCAGCCGAGGGTATGGCTACACCTTC. This gives the protein CSASRGYGYTF. This chain links TRBV20-1 with TRBJ1-2, with D unclear. The CDR3 sequence is 11 residues long. V dropped 6 bases and J dropped 5 bases, with 10 bases sitting between them. Germline values: CDR1 DFQATT, CDR2 SNEGSKA (reference sequence).

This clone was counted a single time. In DNA, the CDR3 is TGTATCGCCAGGGGCATAGGTGGCTACACCTTC. Translated, it gives CIARGIGGYTF. J is TRBJ1-2 and V is TRBV19; D is possibly TRBD1 (6 bases). The CDR3 loop spans 11 amino acids. The germline V gene encodes CDR1 LNHDA and CDR2 SQIVND (reference sequence).

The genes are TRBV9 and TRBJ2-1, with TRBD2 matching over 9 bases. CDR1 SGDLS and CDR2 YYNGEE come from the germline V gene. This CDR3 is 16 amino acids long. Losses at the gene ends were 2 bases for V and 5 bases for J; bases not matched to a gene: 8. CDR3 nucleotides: TGTGCCAGCAGCGTCTTGGGCGGGGGGGCCGACAATGAGCAGTTCTTC. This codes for CASSVLGGGADNEQFF.

For the CDR3, the DNA is TGTGCCAGCAGCCCTTTGGGAGGCTCTAGCACAGATACGCAGTATTTT. As protein: CASSPLGGSSTDTQYF. V is TRBV7-7 and J is TRBJ2-3; maybe TRBD2 (6 bases). V was clipped by 5 bases and J by 0 bases, with 15 bases between them. The length of the CDR3 is 16 residues. Germline V gives CDR1 SSHAT, CDR2 FNYEAQ (reference sequence).

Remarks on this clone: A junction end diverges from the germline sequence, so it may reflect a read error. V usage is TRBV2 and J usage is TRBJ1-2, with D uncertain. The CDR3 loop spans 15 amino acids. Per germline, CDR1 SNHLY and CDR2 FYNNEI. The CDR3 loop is CAGSPRSRTNYGYTF. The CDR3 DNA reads TGTGCCGGCAGCCCACGGTCCCGAACTAACTATGGCTACACCTTC.

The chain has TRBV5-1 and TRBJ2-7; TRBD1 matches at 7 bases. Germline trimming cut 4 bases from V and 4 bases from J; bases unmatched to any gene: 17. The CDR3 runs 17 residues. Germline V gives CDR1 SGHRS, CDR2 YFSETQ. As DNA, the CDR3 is TGCGCCAGCAGCCCCATCGACAGGGAAACCCTTTTATACGAGCAGTACTTC. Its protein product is CASSPIDRETLLYEQYF.